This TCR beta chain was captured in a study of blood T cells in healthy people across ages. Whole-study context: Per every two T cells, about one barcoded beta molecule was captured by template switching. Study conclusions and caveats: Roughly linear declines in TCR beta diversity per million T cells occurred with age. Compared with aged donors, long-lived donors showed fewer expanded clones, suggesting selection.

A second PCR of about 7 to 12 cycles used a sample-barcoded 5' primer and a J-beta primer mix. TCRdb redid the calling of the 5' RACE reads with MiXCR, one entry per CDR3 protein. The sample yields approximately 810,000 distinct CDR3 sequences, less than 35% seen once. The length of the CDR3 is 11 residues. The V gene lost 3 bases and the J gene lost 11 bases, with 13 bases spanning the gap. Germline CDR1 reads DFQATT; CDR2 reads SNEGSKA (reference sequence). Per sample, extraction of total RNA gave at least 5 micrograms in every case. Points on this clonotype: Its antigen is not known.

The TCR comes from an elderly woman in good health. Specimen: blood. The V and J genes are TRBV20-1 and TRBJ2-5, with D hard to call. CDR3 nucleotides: TGCAGTGCTAGTTACGTCGCGGAGCAGTACTTC. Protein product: CSASYVAEQYF.